The sample holds one count of the clone carrying this T cell receptor beta chain. Generated by immunoSEQ multiplex PCR, the TCRdb table keeps only in-frame clones and is missing some. The sample yields roughly 150,000 clones, just under 85% seen once. The germline V gene has CDR1 SGHDT and CDR2 YYEEEE. The CDR3 totals 17 residues. Trimming removed 2 bases from V and 5 bases from J, with 20 bases in between. The sample is drawn from a study of blood T cell repertoires in COVID-19. The V and J genes are TRBV5-6 and TRBJ1-5, with a possible D match to TRBD1 (5 bases). This TCR was sampled from a woman of 80 years or more with COVID-19, enrolled during active disease. The sequencing input was peripheral blood. CDR3 in DNA: TGTGCCAGCAGCTTTCGCCAGGGTTGGGATCGAGATCAGCCCCAGCATTTT. Amino acids: CASSFRQGWDRDQPQHF.